The clone carrying this T cell receptor (beta chain) was seen a few times. Antigen: not known. A second PCR of 7 to 11 cycles used a sample-barcoded 5' primer and a J-beta primer mix. In TCRdb, the 5' RACE reads were re-called with MiXCR into one record per CDR3 protein. The repertoire consists of 800,000 or so distinct CDR3 sequences, with around 62% occurring once and the leading ten covering around a quarter. The sample comes from a study of blood T cells in healthy people across ages. Study-wide results and limits: Strong correlation existed between TCR beta diversity and naive T cell percentage.

Germline assignment: CDR1 MDHEN and CDR2 SYDVKM. V gave up 8 bases and J gave up 2 bases; unmatched junction bases: 7. CDR3 length: 16 residues. Sequencing was carried out using blood. The clonotype originates from a man aged 30 to 39 in good health. The rearrangement uses TRBV28 and TRBJ2-7, with 15 bases lining up with TRBD2. CDR3 nucleotide sequence: TGTGCCAGCCTGGGACTAGCGGGGGGTAACACCTACGAGCAGTACTTC. Encoded protein: CASLGLAGGNTYEQYF.